These 24 T cell receptor beta chains were sequenced from one sample in a study of T cells in localized non-small cell lung cancer. Sequencing was performed with immunoSEQ multiplex PCR; in TCRdb, only in-frame clones are kept and a portion is missing. The sample has about 19,000 clones, 65% to 90% seen once. The sequenced sample was peripheral blood, obtained before any cancer treatment. The origin of the receptors is a man aged 35-69 years with stage I lung adenocarcinoma.

The chain couples TRBV4-3 to TRBJ2-7; D might be TRBD1 (6 bases). The CDR3 loop spans 16 amino acids. V was cut by 5 bases and J by 2 bases, with 19 bases left in between. Germline V gene data show CDR1 as LGHNA and CDR2 as YSLEER. The CDR3 reads CASSSDPPDRAYEQYF. The CDR3 DNA is TGCGCCAGCAGCTCCGATCCTCCGGACAGAGCCTACGAGCAGTACTTC.

This clone was picked up a small number of times. Sequence at one end of the junction differs from germline and may be a read error. V and J are TRBV4-2 and TRBJ1-4; D perhaps matches TRBD1 (6 bases). The CDR3 spans 15 residues. Germline V gene lookup returns CDR1 LGHNA and CDR2 YNFKEQ. Written as DNA, the CDR3 is TGTGCCAGCAGCCAAGTAACAGGGACTAACGAAAAACTGTTTTTT. Residues: CASSQVTGTNEKLFF.

The rearrangement joins TRBV6-5 to TRBJ2-7; D not certain. V lost 6 bases and J 6 bases, leaving 12 bases between the germline ends. The CDR3 runs to 12 residues. Germline CDR1 and CDR2: MNHEY and SVGAGI. The CDR3 nucleotides are TGTGCCAGCAGCCCCAATCAAGGCGAGCAGTACTTC. Residues: CASSPNQGEQYF.

The J gene is TRBJ2-2, the V gene TRBV28, with 11 bases lining up with TRBD2. Trimming at V came to 6 bases and at J to 6 bases, leaving 12 bases not matched to a gene. Germline lookup yields CDR1 MDHEN and CDR2 SYDVKM. The CDR3 has 17 amino acids. The CDR3: CASSLAHVAGGAGELFF. CDR3 sequence (DNA): TGTGCCAGCAGCCTGGCCCACGTAGCGGGAGGGGCCGGGGAGCTGTTTTTT.

The V call is TRBV11-2, the J call TRBJ2-1; unclear D gene. V lost 6 bases to trimming and J lost 7 bases, with 13 bases between them. CDR1 SGHAT and CDR2 FQNNGV come from the germline V gene. The CDR3 runs 13 residues. CDR3 DNA sequence: TGTGCCAGCAGTCAGCTTGTTGGGAATGAGCAGTTCTTC. It is translated as CASSQLVGNEQFF. Supplemented by reference TRBV11-2 and TRBJ2-1, the full variable domain reads EAGVAQSPRYKIIEKRQSVAFWCNPISGHATLYWYQQILGQGPKLLIQFQNNGVVDDSQLPKDRFSAERLKGVDSTLKIQPAKLEDSAVYLCASSQLVGNEQFFGPGTRLTVL.

The chain combines TRBV7-6 with TRBJ2-2; 9 nucleotides agree with TRBD2. The CDR3 sequence is 17 residues long. Germline trimming cut 2 bases from V and 0 bases from J; bases unmatched to any gene: 4. The germline V gene has CDR1 SGHVS and CDR2 FNYEAQ. As DNA, the CDR3 is TGTGCCAGCAGCTTACGGCTAGCGGGGCCGAACACCGGGGAGCTGTTTTTT. This sequence encodes CASSLRLAGPNTGELFF.

V gene TRBV19 combines with J gene TRBJ2-7, with 7 bases fitting TRBD2. J was trimmed by 0 bases and V by 6 bases; bases with no gene match: 5. The CDR3 is made up of 14 amino acids. Germline V CDR1 and CDR2: LNHDA, SQIVND (reference sequence). The chain's CDR3 is CASRLGGSSYEQYF. The CDR3 DNA follows: TGTGCCAGTAGATTGGGCGGGAGCTCCTACGAGCAGTACTTC. Variable domain in full (rest from reference TRBV19 and TRBJ2-7): DGGITQSPKYLFRKEGQNVTLSCEQNLNHDAMYWYRQDPGQGLRLIYYSQIVNDFQKGDIAEGYSVSREKKESFPLTVTSAQKNPTAFYLCASRLGGSSYEQYFGPGTRLTVT.

The DNA of the CDR3 is TGTGCCAGCTCATTTCAGGGAGTGTCGAACACTGAAGCTTTCTTT. It codes for CASSFQGVSNTEAFF. The chain recombines TRBV18 with TRBJ1-1, with D perhaps matching TRBD1 (5 bases). This CDR3 has 15 residues. Germline V gives CDR1 KGHSH, CDR2 LQKENI. V gave up 5 bases and J gave up 1 base, with 14 bases separating them.

This sequence joins TRBV5-1 and TRBJ2-7; 10 bases line up with TRBD1. The germline V gene encodes CDR1 SGHRS and CDR2 YFSETQ. CDR3 size: 16 residues. Trimming removed 2 bases from V and 0 bases from J; junction bases left unmatched: 5. The CDR3 region is CASSFGTGEASYEQYF. CDR3 nucleotide sequence: TGCGCCAGCAGCTTTGGGACAGGGGAAGCCTCCTACGAGCAGTACTTC.

The rearrangement links TRBV5-4 to TRBJ2-3, with TRBD2 matching 13 bases. The CDR3 has 15 residues. CDR1 is SGHNT, CDR2 YYREEE, per germline (reference sequence). V gave up 7 bases and J gave up 0 bases; unmatched junction bases: 2. The CDR3 spells CASGTSGASTDTQYF. The CDR3 bases are TGTGCCAGCGGGACTAGCGGGGCCAGCACAGATACGCAGTATTTT.

In its sample, this clone was seen a few times. The chain uses TRBV28 and TRBJ1-5; D is perhaps TRBD1 (6 bases). Germline V gene lookup returns CDR1 MDHEN and CDR2 SYDVKM. The ends were cut back, 4 bases at V and 1 base at J, with 17 bases in the middle. This CDR3 has 17 residues. Here the CDR3 DNA reads TGTGCCAGCAGTTCTACGAACAGGGTTAGGAGCAATCAGCCCCAGCATTTT. Its translation: CASSSTNRVRSNQPQHF. The full variable domain, its missing parts supplied by reference TRBV28 and TRBJ1-5, is DVKVTQSSRYLVKRTGEKVFLECVQDMDHENMFWYRQDPGLGLRLIYFSYDVKMKEKGDIPEGYSVSREKKERFSLILESASTNQTSMYLCASSSTNRVRSNQPQHFGDGTRLSIL.

The rearrangement uses TRBV7-3 and TRBJ2-6, with unresolved D. CDR3 size: 18 residues. Germline CDR1 and CDR2: SGHTA and FQGTGA. The ends were cut back, 4 bases at V and 0 bases at J, with 16 bases in the middle. In nucleotides, the CDR3 is TGTGCCAGCAGCTCAGGACCGGCCTTATACTCTGGGGCCAACGTCCTGACTTTC. Protein: CASSSGPALYSGANVLTF.

This sequence joins TRBV7-8 and TRBJ2-2; a possible D gene is TRBD2 (6 bases). Trimming cost V 1 base and J 4 bases, with 13 bases left between them. CDR3 size: 16 residues. The V gene's germline CDR1 is SGHVS and CDR2 FQNEAQ. CDR3 DNA sequence: TGTGCCAGCAGCTTAGAACAACTAGCAGGCACCGGGGAGCTGTTTTTT. Its protein is CASSLEQLAGTGELFF.

The chain joins TRBV27 to TRBJ2-7; 13 positions match TRBD2. V was clipped by 6 bases and J by 7 bases; unmatched bases: 12. The CDR3 has 16 amino acids. Germline V gene lookup returns CDR1 MNHEY and CDR2 SMNVEV (reference sequence). DNA for the CDR3: TGTGCCAGCAGCTCCGGGACTAGCGGGGTGTCGGGAGAGCAGTACTTC. Its protein is CASSSGTSGVSGEQYF.

This clone turned up a few times. The chain couples TRBV14 to TRBJ1-1, with D possibly matching TRBD1 (5 bases). This CDR3 comprises 15 residues. CDR1 is SGHDN and CDR2 is FVKESK in the germline V gene. The ends were cut back, 1 base at V and 3 bases at J, with 12 bases in the middle. CDR3 sequence: CASSQVWGRHTEAFF. The CDR3 nucleotides read TGTGCCAGCAGCCAAGTTTGGGGCAGGCACACTGAAGCTTTCTTT.

This clone has just one count. V usage is TRBV5-1 and J usage is TRBJ1-1; D gene ambiguous. V lost 3 bases and J lost 1, with 13 bases in between. The CDR3 is 15 residues long. Germline CDR1 reads SGHRS; CDR2 reads YFSETQ. This CDR3 is CASSSSRDPNTEAFF. The DNA for the CDR3 is TGCGCCAGCAGCTCGTCCAGAGACCCGAACACTGAAGCTTTCTTT. Together with reference TRBV5-1 and TRBJ1-1, the CDR3 gives the full variable domain: KAGVTQTPRYLIKTRGQQVTLSCSPISGHRSVSWYQQTPGQGLQFLFEYFSETQRNKGNFPGRFSGRQFSNSRSEMNVSTLELGDSALYLCASSSSRDPNTEAFFGQGTRLTVV.

The chain couples TRBV6-6 to TRBJ1-1, with 9 positions matching TRBD1. The V segment lost 2 bases and the J segment 1 base; nucleotides outside the gene matches: 5. Germline CDR1 MNHNY, CDR2 SVGAGI (reference sequence). This CDR3 contains 16 residues. Here the CDR3 DNA reads TGTGCCAGCAGTTACCTTGGACAGGGGTCGAACACTGAAGCTTTCTTT. Its protein product is CASSYLGQGSNTEAFF.

A single count supports this clone. V and J are TRBV27 and TRBJ2-1; 14 nucleotides agree with TRBD2. V dropped 6 bases and J dropped 4; count of bases not matched to a gene: 5. Germline V gene data show CDR1 as MNHEY and CDR2 as SMNVEV (reference sequence). This CDR3 comprises 16 residues. The CDR3 region is CASSQRLAGGYNEQFF. The CDR3 DNA reads as TGTGCCAGCAGCCAAAGACTAGCGGGAGGGTACAATGAGCAGTTCTTC.

This sequence joins TRBV5-5 and TRBJ2-4; D gene unclear. This CDR3 spans 14 amino acids. Germline V CDR1 and CDR2: SGHKS, YYEKEE (reference sequence). Trimming shortened V by 2 bases and J by 5 bases, and 11 bases separated the two germline ends. Here the CDR3 DNA reads TGTGCCAGCAGCTTTTTTTCGGTGGAAAACATTCAGTACTTC. Protein product: CASSFFSVENIQYF.

The chain is built from TRBV4-3 and TRBJ1-4; 11 bases are shared with TRBD1. Unmatched junction bases numbered 6, after V lost 0 bases and J lost 3 bases. Germline CDR1 LGHNA, CDR2 YSLEER. The CDR3 extends over 18 amino acids. The CDR3 loop is CASSQDKDRGLANEKLFF. CDR3 nucleotides: TGCGCCAGCAGCCAAGATAAGGACAGGGGGCTCGCTAATGAAAAACTGTTTTTT.

The chain uses TRBV7-8 and TRBJ2-1, with 10 bases aligning to TRBD2. The germline V gene encodes CDR1 SGHVS and CDR2 FQNEAQ. The CDR3 is made up of 15 amino acids. J lost 6 bases, V lost 1 base, and 3 bases had no gene match. The CDR3 nucleotides read TGTGCCAGCAGCTTAGGGGCTAGCGGGAGCAATGAGCAGTTCTTC. Its translation: CASSLGASGSNEQFF.

Points on this clone: The junction and the germline gene differ at one end; a read error may be behind it. The rearrangement joins TRBV29-1 to TRBJ2-7, with TRBD2 as a possible D gene (5 bases). In germline, CDR1 is SQVTM, CDR2 ANQGSEA. The CDR3 is 15 residues long. The CDR3 DNA follows: TGCAGCGTTGAAGATAGAGGGCAGTACTACTACAAGCAGTACTTC. The encoded protein is CSVEDRGQYYYKQYF.

This clone has a handful of counts. The V and J genes are TRBV28 and TRBJ2-1, with 7 positions matching TRBD1. The CDR3 consists of 15 residues. The germline gives CDR1 MDHEN, CDR2 SYDVKM. V shed 4 bases and J 1 base; nucleotides not matched to a gene: 4. The CDR3 region is CASSSDRRSYNEQFF. CDR3 nucleotide sequence: TGTGCCAGCAGTTCGGACAGGCGGTCCTACAATGAGCAGTTCTTC.

The V and J genes are TRBV4-1 and TRBJ2-3; 9 bases agree with TRBD2. The CDR3 runs 17 residues. J was trimmed by 5 bases and V by 0 bases; bases with no gene match: 9. Germline V gene sequence: CDR1 MGHRA, CDR2 YSYEKL. CDR3 loop: CASSQDPPSGGKDTQYF. The DNA for the CDR3 is TGCGCCAGCAGCCAAGATCCGCCGAGCGGGGGGAAAGATACGCAGTATTTT.